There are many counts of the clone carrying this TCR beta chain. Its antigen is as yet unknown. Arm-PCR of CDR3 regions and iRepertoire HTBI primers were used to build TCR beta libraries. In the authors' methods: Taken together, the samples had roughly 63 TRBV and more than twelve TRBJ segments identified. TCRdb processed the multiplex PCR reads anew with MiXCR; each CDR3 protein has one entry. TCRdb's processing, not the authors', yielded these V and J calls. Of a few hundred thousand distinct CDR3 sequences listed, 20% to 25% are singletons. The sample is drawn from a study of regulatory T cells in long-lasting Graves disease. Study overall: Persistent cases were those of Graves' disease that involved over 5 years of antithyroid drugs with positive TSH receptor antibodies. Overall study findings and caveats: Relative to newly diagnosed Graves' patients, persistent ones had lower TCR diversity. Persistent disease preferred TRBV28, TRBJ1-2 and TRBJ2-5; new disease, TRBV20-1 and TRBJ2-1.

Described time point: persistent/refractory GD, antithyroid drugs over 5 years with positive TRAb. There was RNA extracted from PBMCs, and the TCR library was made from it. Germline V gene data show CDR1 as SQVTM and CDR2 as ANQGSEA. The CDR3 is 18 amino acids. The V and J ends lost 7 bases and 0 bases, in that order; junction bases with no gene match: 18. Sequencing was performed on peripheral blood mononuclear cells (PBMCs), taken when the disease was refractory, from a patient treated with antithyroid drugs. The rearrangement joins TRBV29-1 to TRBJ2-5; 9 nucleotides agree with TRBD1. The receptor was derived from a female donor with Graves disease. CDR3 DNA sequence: TGCAGCGCCCCAGTCCCGACAGGGGGTCTTCGTCACCAAGAGACCCAGTACTTC. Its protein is CSAPVPTGGLRHQETQYF.